This record looks at one T cell receptor beta chain sequence and its context. A junction boundary mismatches the germline segment, possibly from a read error. Original data processing: By means of reference gene primer amplification, nucleated cell counts were estimated. Repertoires were generated with immunoSEQ multiplex PCR, while TCRdb's copy carries only in-frame clones and drops some. V and J calls and clone size are as listed in that table; D and trimming were resolved from the DNA. The sample carries 110,000 or so clones, about 88% recorded once. This specimen comes from a study of blood T cell repertoires in COVID-19. Turning to the study itself: From the United States, Italy and Spain came samples of acute and convalescent COVID-19.

This CDR3 comprises 19 residues. The germline gives CDR1 SGHNT, CDR2 YENEEA. This receptor was obtained from a woman aged 70-85 years who had recovered from COVID-19. The chain has TRBV11-3 and TRBJ2-1, with 14 nucleotides matching TRBD2. The source material was peripheral blood. The CDR3 loop is CASSLEGTSGSGTSNEQFF. DNA for the CDR3: TGTGCCAGCAGCCTAGAAGGGACTAGCGGGAGCGGGACCTCTAATGAGCAGTTCTTC.